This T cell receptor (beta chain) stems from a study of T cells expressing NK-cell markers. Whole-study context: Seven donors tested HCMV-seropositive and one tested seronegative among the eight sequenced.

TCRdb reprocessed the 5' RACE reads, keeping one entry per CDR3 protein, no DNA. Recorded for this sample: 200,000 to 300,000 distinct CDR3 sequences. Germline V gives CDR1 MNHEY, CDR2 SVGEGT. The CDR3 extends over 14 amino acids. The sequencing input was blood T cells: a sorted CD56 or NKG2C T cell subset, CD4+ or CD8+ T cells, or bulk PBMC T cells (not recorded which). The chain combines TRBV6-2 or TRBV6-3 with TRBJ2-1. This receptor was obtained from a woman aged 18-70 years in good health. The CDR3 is CASSYSEPGNEQFF.